This T cell receptor (beta chain) originates from a study of T-cell reconstitution after alpha-beta-depleted transplantation in children. Whole-study results and caveats: The study reportedly traced alpha-beta T cells about two months after transplant to several hundred expanded graft clones. Day-60 TCRbeta diversity that was high in some patients was derived from surviving recipient T cells and thymic progenitors. T-cell numbers and diversity one year post-transplant derived largely from freshly generated T cells.

Germline CDR1 reads MNHEY; CDR2 reads SMNVEV (reference sequence). V lost 5 bases to trimming and J lost 5 bases; unmatched junction nucleotides: 11. The CDR3 is made up of 16 amino acids. Molecular barcoding with unique molecular identifiers was used for the TCRbeta library. TCRdb recomputed calls from the PCR reads with MiXCR, one row per CDR3 protein. The repertoire holds a few hundred thousand distinct CDR3 sequences, with around 9.1% as singletons. This clonotype has at least ten counts. Antigen: not known. Source: PBMCs, taken before TCRalphabeta/CD19-depleted stem cell transplant. The rearrangement joins TRBV27 to TRBJ2-4; TRBD1 agrees at 8 bases. This sequence originates from a boy younger than two with acute myeloid leukemia, due to receive a stem cell transplant. DNA of the CDR3: TGTGCCAGCAGTCCCCGGACAGGGAGAGACGAAAACATTCAGTACTTC. As protein: CASSPRTGRDENIQYF.